The 9 T cell receptor beta chains listed next were all sequenced from one sample in a study of blood T cell repertoires in COVID-19. Some clones are missing from TCRdb's copy, which holds only in-frame ones; the method was immunoSEQ multiplex PCR. Of more than 85,000 clones listed, approximately 82% are singletons. Material: peripheral blood. The receptors derive from a woman aged 55-69 years with acute or convalescent COVID-19.

The chain recombines TRBV11-2 with TRBJ2-6; D gene uncertain. The CDR3 extends over 17 amino acids. Trimming shortened V by 3 bases and J by 0 bases, and 12 bases separated the two germline ends. The germline V gene has CDR1 SGHAT and CDR2 FQNNGV. CDR3 protein: CASSFRAPYSGANVLTF. The CDR3 DNA follows: TGTGCCAGCAGCTTTCGAGCGCCCTACTCTGGGGCCAACGTCCTGACTTTC.

This clone came up once. V and J are TRBV7-9 and TRBJ2-1; D is uncertain. Germline V gives CDR1 SEHNR, CDR2 FQNEAQ (reference sequence). The CDR3 covers 12 residues. With 5 bases removed from V and 10 bases from J, the gap between germline ends came to 12 bases. CDR3 sequence: CASSRSNPEQFF. CDR3 nucleotide sequence: TGTGCCAGCAGCCGGTCCAACCCCGAGCAGTTCTTC.

The CDR3 sequence is CASSPLTGNEQFF. The CDR3 nucleotides read TGTGCCAGCTCACCCTTGACAGGGAATGAGCAGTTCTTC. This rearrangement joins TRBV18 to TRBJ2-1, with 7 bases aligning to TRBD1. V trimming: 3 bases; J trimming: 7 bases; junction bases outside the gene matches: 3. CDR1 and CDR2 from the germline V gene are KGHSH and LQKENI. The CDR3 loop spans 13 amino acids.

The rearrangement joins TRBV19 to TRBJ2-7, with 12 positions matching TRBD2. The V and J ends lost 6 bases and 1 base, in that order; junction bases with no gene match: 10. The germline gives CDR1 LNHDA, CDR2 SQIVND (reference sequence). This CDR3 comprises 17 residues. CDR3 region: CASSASGRAKGSYEQYF. CDR3 nucleotide sequence: TGTGCCAGTAGCGCTAGCGGGAGGGCCAAAGGATCCTACGAGCAGTACTTC. Based on the CDR3 plus reference TRBV19 and TRBJ2-7, the full variable domain is DGGITQSPKYLFRKEGQNVTLSCEQNLNHDAMYWYRQDPGQGLRLIYYSQIVNDFQKGDIAEGYSVSREKKESFPLTVTSAQKNPTAFYLCASSASGRAKGSYEQYFGPGTRLTVT.

V and J are TRBV9 and TRBJ2-3; D is perhaps TRBD2 (5 bases). Germline CDR1 is SGDLS and CDR2 is YYNGEE. CDR3 length: 13 residues. V lost 4 bases and J 3 bases, leaving 9 bases between the germline ends. Written as DNA, the CDR3 is TGTGCCAGCAGCTGGTCGGGGACAGATACGCAGTATTTT. Translating it yields CASSWSGTDTQYF. The whole variable domain, remainder taken from reference TRBV9 and TRBJ2-3, is DSGVTQTPKHLITATGQRVTLRCSPRSGDLSVYWYQQSLDQGLQFLIQYYNGEERAKGNILERFSAQQFPDLHSELNLSSLELGDSALYFCASSWSGTDTQYFGPGTRLTVL.

The rearrangement joins TRBV28 to TRBJ2-2; the D is unclear. In germline, CDR1 is MDHEN, CDR2 SYDVKM. This CDR3 is built from 13 residues. Trimming removed 5 bases from V and 4 bases from J, with 8 bases in between. The DNA for the CDR3 is TGTGCCAGCAGTCTCCTGGCCACCGGGGAGCTGTTTTTT. It is translated as CASSLLATGELFF.

The rearrangement joins TRBV10-2 to TRBJ2-2, with 10 positions matching TRBD1. Germline CDR1 and CDR2: WSHSY and SAAADI. Germline trimming cut 6 bases from V and 5 bases from J; bases unmatched to any gene: 12. The CDR3 runs to 17 residues. CDR3 in amino acids: CASSFSRTGGRTGELFF. CDR3 sequence (DNA): TGCGCCAGCAGCTTCTCCCGGACAGGGGGGCGAACCGGGGAGCTGTTTTTT.

The J gene is TRBJ1-2, the V gene TRBV28; perhaps TRBD1 as D (6 bases). Trimming stripped 8 bases from V and 2 bases from J, with 21 bases between. The germline V gene has CDR1 MDHEN and CDR2 SYDVKM. The CDR3 is 16 amino acids. CDR3 DNA: TGTGCCAGCGTTAATTGGGACACACCAGTGAACTATGGCTACACCTTC. Amino acids: CASVNWDTPVNYGYTF.

The chain couples TRBV9 to TRBJ1-5; 12 bases map to TRBD1. Germline V gives CDR1 SGDLS, CDR2 YYNGEE. Germline trimming cut 2 bases from V and 7 bases from J; bases unmatched to any gene: 1. The CDR3 sequence is 14 residues long. Here the CDR3 DNA reads TGTGCCAGCAGCGTTGGGACAGGGGGCCAGCCCCAGCATTTT. It is translated as CASSVGTGGQPQHF.